This entry lists 9 T cell receptor beta chains sequenced from one sample in a study of CDR3 diversity in severe acne. TCRdb fed the PCR reads into MiXCR, producing one record per CDR3 protein. The repertoire holds about 86,000 distinct CDR3 sequences, with roughly 51% as singletons. The sequenced sample was blood. These receptors all stem from a male donor in good health, without acne.

This clonotype showed up just once. The genes are TRBV4-1 and TRBJ2-5; no firm D call. V gave up 3 bases and J gave up 0 bases, with 5 bases separating them. Germline V CDR1 and CDR2: MGHRA, YSYEKL. The CDR3 sequence is 13 residues long. CDR3 loop: CASSHRDQETQYF. Here the CDR3 DNA reads TGCGCCAGCAGCCACCGGGACCAAGAGACCCAGTACTTC.

This sequence joins TRBV2 and TRBJ2-2; 7 bases agree with TRBD1. The CDR3 is made up of 13 amino acids. Germline assignment: CDR1 SNHLY and CDR2 FYNNEI. V trimming: 6 bases; J trimming: 4 bases; junction bases outside the gene matches: 2. The CDR3: CASRGQSTGELFF. In DNA, the CDR3 is TGTGCCAGCAGGGGACAGTCCACCGGGGAGCTGTTTTTT.

The rearrangement joins TRBV6-2 or TRBV6-3 to TRBJ2-7, with 10 bases fitting TRBD1. The CDR3 extends over 12 amino acids. In germline, CDR1 is MNHEY, CDR2 SVGEGT. V dropped 9 bases and J dropped 5; count of bases not matched to a gene: 4. The CDR3 reads CASRTGGDEQYF. The CDR3 region has the DNA TGTGCCAGTCGGACAGGGGGAGACGAGCAGTACTTC.

A remark on this clonotype: The missing conserved phenylalanine or tryptophan at the end of this CDR3 makes a read error likely. V is TRBV3-1 and J is TRBJ1-1; D perhaps matches TRBD1 (6 bases). Germline CDR1 is LGHDT and CDR2 is YNNKEL (reference sequence). The CDR3 runs 13 residues. The CDR3 bases are TGTGACAGCAGCCAGGGGACCAACACTGAAGCTTTCCTT. Translation: CDSSQGTNTEAFL.

Worth noting for this clonotype: An end of the junction differs from the germline gene, which may be a read error. The chain links TRBV5-1 to TRBJ2-7, with D tentatively TRBD2 (6 bases). Germline V CDR1 and CDR2: SGHRS, YFSETQ. The CDR3 extends over 15 amino acids. The CDR3 sequence is CASSLRLEGSSEQYF. In DNA form, the CDR3 reads TGTGCCAGCAGCTTGCGACTAGAAGGCTCCTCCGAGCAGTACTTC.

This clonotype was seen at least ten times. The chain employs TRBV11-2 and TRBJ2-7; tentatively, D is TRBD1 or TRBD2 (6 bases each). The CDR3 extends over 12 amino acids. CDR1 and CDR2 (germline): SGHAT, FQNNGV. The V gene lost 9 bases and the J gene lost 3 bases, with 12 bases spanning the gap. This chain's CDR3 is CASRGQNYEQYF. CDR3 bases: TGTGCCAGTCGGGGGCAGAACTACGAGCAGTACTTC.

This chain connects TRBV20-1 to TRBJ2-5; 10 bases are a match to TRBD2. Germline V lookup: CDR1 DFQATT, CDR2 SNEGSKA (reference sequence). V lost 3 bases to trimming and J lost 4 bases; unmatched junction nucleotides: 8. This CDR3 contains 15 residues. This CDR3 reads CSASPSGRGGETQYF. CDR3 DNA sequence: TGCAGTGCTAGCCCTAGCGGGAGAGGGGGAGAGACCCAGTACTTC.

Ten or more counts support this clonotype. The gene calls are TRBV3-1 and TRBJ2-5, with D uncertain. V shed 0 bases and J shed 7 bases, with 12 bases lying between them. The CDR3 has 14 residues. Germline V lookup: CDR1 LGHDT, CDR2 YNNKEL (reference sequence). The CDR3, as DNA: TGTGCCAGCAGCCAAGAAAGGACCAGTGGGACCCAGTACTTC. As protein: CASSQERTSGTQYF.

This chain connects TRBV25-1 to TRBJ2-3; the D is unclear. CDR1 is MGHDK and CDR2 is SYGVNS in the germline V gene. The CDR3 extends over 14 amino acids. The V end was cut by 6 bases, the J end by 2 bases, with 12 bases between. Here the CDR3 reads CASSLGGDTDTQYF. CDR3 nucleotides: TGTGCCAGCAGCTTAGGTGGGGACACAGATACGCAGTATTTT.